Listed below are T cell receptor beta chains from one sample, sequenced in a study of CD8 T cells in Susac syndrome. TCRdb redid the calling of the immunoSEQ multiplex PCR reads with MiXCR, one entry per CDR3 protein. The data contain about 180,000 distinct CDR3 sequences, under 95% of them singletons. Input material: CD4+ T cells from PBMCs. These receptors originate from a human donor with Susac syndrome. Each CDR3 is given with its conserved first and last residue. A D gene is named only where the DNA matches it firmly. Clone size appears in some rows only: once, few, many, or a class for an expanded clone.

d_call	clone_size	j_call	v_call	cdr3_nt	cdr3_aa
TRBD2	-	TRBJ2-4	TRBV5-4	TGTGCCAGCAGCTTGAGCGGGGGACACATTCAGTACTTC	CASSLSGGHIQYF
TRBD1	-	TRBJ1-5	TRBV20-1	TGCAGTGCTGGCGACAGGGTTAGCAATCAGCCCCAGCATTTT	CSAGDRVSNQPQHF
-	-	TRBJ2-5	TRBV7-3	TGTGCCAGGCCGGGGTTTCAAGAGACCCAGTACTTC	CARPGFQETQYF
-	-	TRBJ1-6	TRBV6-2/TRBV6-3	TGTGCCAGCAGTTATCGACAGGATAATTCACCCCTCCACTTT	CASSYRQDNSPLHF
TRBD2	-	TRBJ2-1	TRBV7-2	TGTGCCAGCAGCTCAACGGGGGGGCCGGGCAATGAGCAGTTCTTC	CASSSTGGPGNEQFF
-	-	TRBJ2-7	TRBV11-2	TGTGCCAGCAGCTCACACATGGGTACCTACGAGCAGTACTTC	CASSSHMGTYEQYF
TRBD2	-	TRBJ2-4	TRBV20-1	TGCAGTGCTAGAGAAAGGACTAGCGGGGGGGCCTTAGCCAAAAACATTCAGTACTTC	CSARERTSGGALAKNIQYF
-	-	TRBJ2-3	TRBV20-1	TGCAGTGCTCCCCCCCCAAGCACAGATACGCAGTATTTT	CSAPPPSTDTQYF
-	-	TRBJ2-7	TRBV20-1	TGCAGTGCTAGGGGCAGCTCCGCGGACTACGAGCAGTACTTC	CSARGSSADYEQYF
-	-	TRBJ2-3	TRBV11-2	TGTGCCAGCAGCACGACCACCGGCACAGATACGCAGTATTTT	CASSTTTGTDTQYF
-	few	TRBJ2-3	TRBV18	TGTGCCAGTTCGCCGGGGGGCACAGATACGCAGTATTTT	CASSPGGTDTQYF
-	-	TRBJ2-7	TRBV25-1	TGTGCCAGCACCAGGGTCGGAGGCGAGCAGTACTTC	CASTRVGGEQYF
-	few	TRBJ1-6	TRBV11-2	TGTGCCAGCAGTCCGTTGAGGGGCGCGAATTCACCCCTCCACTTT	CASSPLRGANSPLHF
-	-	TRBJ2-7	TRBV7-8	TGTGCCAGCAGCTCAGCGTGGGGCCAGAGGGACGAGCAGTACTTC	CASSSAWGQRDEQYF
-	-	TRBJ2-3	TRBV20-1	TGCAGTGCCCTCACACCGGGACTTGCCACAGATACGCAGTATTTT	CSALTPGLATDTQYF
TRBD1	-	TRBJ1-1	TRBV20-1	TGCAGTGCTTCAAAACAGGGGGCAGGCACTGAAGCTTTCTTT	CSASKQGAGTEAFF
-	-	TRBJ2-7	TRBV6-5	TGTGCCAGCAGCCAGGGGCGGGGAAGCAAGCAGTACTTC	CASSQGRGSKQYF
-	-	TRBJ2-1	TRBV20-1	TGCAGTGCTTTCAGAGCCCAACCTTACTCCTACAATGAGCAGTTCTTC	CSAFRAQPYSYNEQFF
-	-	TRBJ1-5	TRBV2	TGTGCCAGCAGTGAGATGGTTAGCAATCAGCCCCAGCATTTT	CASSEMVSNQPQHF
-	once	TRBJ2-3	TRBV12-5	TGTGCTAGTGGTTTGTCAGGGGCCACAGATACGCAGTATTTT	CASGLSGATDTQYF
-	-	TRBJ2-6	TRBV7-2	TGTGCCAGCAGAACAGGGCCAACCTCTGGGGCCAACGTCCTGACTTTC	CASRTGPTSGANVLTF
TRBD1	-	TRBJ1-5	TRBV3-1	TGTGCCAGCAGCCAAGGTGGCAGGGGGGATCAGCCCCAGCATTTT	CASSQGGRGDQPQHF